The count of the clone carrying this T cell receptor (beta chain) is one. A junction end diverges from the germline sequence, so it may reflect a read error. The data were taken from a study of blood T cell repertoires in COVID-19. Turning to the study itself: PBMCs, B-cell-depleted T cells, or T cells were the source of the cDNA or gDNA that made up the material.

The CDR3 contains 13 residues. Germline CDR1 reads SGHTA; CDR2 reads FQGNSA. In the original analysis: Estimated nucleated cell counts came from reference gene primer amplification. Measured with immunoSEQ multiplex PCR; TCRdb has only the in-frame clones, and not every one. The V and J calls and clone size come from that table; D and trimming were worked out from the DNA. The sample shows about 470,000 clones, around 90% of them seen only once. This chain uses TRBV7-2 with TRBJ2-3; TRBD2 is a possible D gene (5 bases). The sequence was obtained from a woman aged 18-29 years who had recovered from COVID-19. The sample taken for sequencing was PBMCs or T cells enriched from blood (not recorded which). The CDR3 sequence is CASSLVARRVSTF. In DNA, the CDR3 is TGTGCCAGCAGCTTAGTTGCCCGGCGGGTCTCGACTTTT.